These 26 T cell receptor beta chains were all obtained from the same sample, sequenced in a study of blood T cell repertoires in COVID-19. TCRdb's table, derived via immunoSEQ multiplex PCR, lists solely in-frame clones and lacks some. Among about 57,000 clones listed, around 80% were seen once. The sample comprised peripheral blood. These receptors all stem from a human donor in a cohort sampled during active COVID-19.

Only one count was recorded for this clone. The chain combines TRBV7-3 with TRBJ1-2; 9 bases fit TRBD1. The CDR3 extends over 14 amino acids. Germline-derived CDR1 and CDR2 are SGHTA and FQGTGA. J lost 5 bases, V lost 0 bases, and 1 base had no gene match. The CDR3 nucleotides read TGTGCCAGCAGCTTAACAGGACAGGGGTATGGCTACACCTTC. Encoded protein: CASSLTGQGYGYTF.

This clone was detected only once. The rearrangement links TRBV5-1 to TRBJ2-1; 12 nucleotides match TRBD2. The CDR3 contains 18 residues. Trimming took 0 bases from V and 7 from J; bases not matched to a gene: 11. CDR1 SGHRS and CDR2 YFSETQ come from the germline V gene. This CDR3 reads CASSLAASGRARKNEQFF. The CDR3 DNA reads TGCGCCAGCAGCTTGGCGGCTAGCGGGAGGGCCCGGAAGAATGAGCAGTTCTTC. Full variable domain (rest looked up from reference TRBV5-1 and TRBJ2-1): KAGVTQTPRYLIKTRGQQVTLSCSPISGHRSVSWYQQTPGQGLQFLFEYFSETQRNKGNFPGRFSGRQFSNSRSEMNVSTLELGDSALYLCASSLAASGRARKNEQFFGPGTRLTVL.

The chain recombines TRBV7-8 with TRBJ2-3; TRBD1 aligns across 7 bases. Germline-derived CDR1 and CDR2 are SGHVS and FQNEAQ. The CDR3 contains 14 residues. V lost 1 base, J lost 6 bases, and 4 bases stayed unmatched. The CDR3 DNA is TGTGCCAGCAGCTTAGGAGGGGGCGTCGATACGCAGTATTTT. It specifies CASSLGGGVDTQYF.

V usage is TRBV4-1 and J usage is TRBJ2-7; TRBD2 aligns across 12 bases. Germline V gives CDR1 MGHRA, CDR2 YSYEKL. This CDR3 contains 15 residues. Trimming cost V 4 bases and J 6 bases; bases outside gene matches: 7. The CDR3 nucleotides are TGCGCCAGCAGCCCCGGACTAGCGGGGTGGTCCGAGCAGTACTTC. Translation: CASSPGLAGWSEQYF.

This sequence joins TRBV19 and TRBJ2-7; 9 bases are a match to TRBD1. The germline V gene encodes CDR1 LNHDA and CDR2 SQIVND (reference sequence). J was trimmed by 4 bases and V by 5 bases; bases with no gene match: 3. The CDR3 runs 13 residues. The CDR3 loop reads CASSRTGAYEQYF. DNA of the CDR3: TGTGCCAGTAGTCGGACAGGGGCTTACGAGCAGTACTTC.

The chain joins TRBV11-3 to TRBJ1-4, with D possibly TRBD1 on 5 matching bases. Trimming stripped 10 bases from V and 5 bases from J, with 17 bases between. This CDR3 is 14 amino acids long. Germline V CDR1 and CDR2: SGHNT, YENEEA. The CDR3: CAIKGRRANEKLFF. The CDR3 DNA reads TGTGCCATAAAGGGGCGGAGGGCGAATGAAAAACTGTTTTTT.

The V call is TRBV19, the J call TRBJ1-3, with 7 bases aligning to TRBD1. There are 18 residues in the CDR3. The germline V gene encodes CDR1 LNHDA and CDR2 SQIVND (reference sequence). Germline trimming cut 4 bases from V and 2 bases from J; bases unmatched to any gene: 14. CDR3 sequence: CASSTGQDYLFPGNTIYF. The DNA of the CDR3 is TGTGCCAGTAGTACTGGACAGGACTACCTCTTTCCTGGAAACACCATATATTTT. The full variable domain, in which reference TRBV19 and TRBJ1-3 provide the parts outside the CDR3, is DGGITQSPKYLFRKEGQNVTLSCEQNLNHDAMYWYRQDPGQGLRLIYYSQIVNDFQKGDIAEGYSVSREKKESFPLTVTSAQKNPTAFYLCASSTGQDYLFPGNTIYFGEGSWLTVV.

The CDR3 reads CASSLRTGSDTQYF. Written as DNA, the CDR3 is TGCGCCAGCAGCTTGAGGACAGGGTCAGATACGCAGTATTTT. This rearrangement joins TRBV5-1 to TRBJ2-3, with 8 bases aligning to TRBD1. The V gene end was trimmed by 1 base and the J gene end by 4 bases; junction bases not matched to a gene: 2. The CDR3 contains 14 residues. Per germline, CDR1 SGHRS and CDR2 YFSETQ.

The chain has TRBV5-4 and TRBJ2-6, with D unclear. This CDR3 is 17 amino acids long. Germline CDR1 reads SGHNT; CDR2 reads YYREEE (reference sequence). Trimming left V 1 base short and J 0 bases short, with 11 bases between. This CDR3 is CASSLSGLGSGANVLTF. As DNA, the CDR3 is TGTGCCAGCAGCTTGTCAGGCCTGGGCTCTGGGGCCAACGTCCTGACTTTC.

This clone appeared a single time. The V gene is TRBV30, the J gene TRBJ1-1; a weak D match, TRBD1 (5 bases). Germline CDR1 and CDR2: GTSNPN and SVGIG (reference sequence). The CDR3 runs 11 residues. V lost 2 bases and J 11 bases, leaving 12 bases between the germline ends. The CDR3 loop is CAWSPGGGAFF. As DNA, the CDR3 is TGTGCCTGGAGTCCGGGGGGTGGCGCTTTCTTT.

CDR3 in amino acids: CASSDFLAGSTDTQYF. The DNA for the CDR3 is TGTGCCAGCAGTGACTTCCTAGCGGGTAGCACAGATACGCAGTATTTT. V is TRBV25-1 and J is TRBJ2-3; 8 positions match TRBD2. Germline CDR1 and CDR2: MGHDK and SYGVNS. This CDR3 has 16 amino acids. The ends lost 3 bases at V and 0 bases at J; junction bases unmatched: 5.

This chain links TRBV6-2 or TRBV6-3 with TRBJ1-5, with 7 bases fitting TRBD1. The V and J ends lost 6 bases and 3 bases, in that order; junction bases with no gene match: 14. The germline V gene encodes CDR1 MNHEY and CDR2 SVGEGT. This CDR3 has 17 amino acids. Here the CDR3 reads CASSDLQGRWNNQPQHF. CDR3 nucleotides: TGTGCCAGCAGCGATTTACAGGGGCGGTGGAACAATCAGCCCCAGCATTTT.

V and J are TRBV7-6 and TRBJ1-1; D remains ambiguous. Trimming took off 1 base at V and 4 bases at J, with 13 bases between the two ends. This CDR3 spans 15 amino acids. Looked up from germline, CDR1 is SGHVS and CDR2 is FNYEAQ. The DNA for the CDR3 is TGTGCCAGCAGCTTAGGACTGGGTGGGAGCACTGAAGCTTTCTTT. Translated, it gives CASSLGLGGSTEAFF.

The table lists this clone with a few counts. The chain carries TRBV10-3 and TRBJ1-5, with D uncertain. CDR3 length: 14 amino acids. Trimming cost V 3 bases and J 1 base, with 7 bases left between them. Germline CDR1 is ENHRY and CDR2 is SYGVKD. CDR3 sequence reads: CAISESMSNQPQHF. The CDR3 bases are TGTGCCATCAGTGAATCCATGAGCAATCAGCCCCAGCATTTT.

This clone is a singleton in its sample. The gene calls are TRBV13 and TRBJ2-7; 9 nucleotides agree with TRBD2. J was trimmed by 4 bases and V by 4 bases; bases with no gene match: 8. The CDR3 length is 15 residues. Germline CDR1 is PRHDT and CDR2 is FYEKMQ (reference sequence). The CDR3 DNA is TGTGCCAGCAGCTCCGGGACTAGCTGGGTATACGAGCAGTACTTC. It translates to CASSSGTSWVYEQYF.

The chain joins TRBV7-9 to TRBJ1-1, with a weak D call TRBD1 (6 bases). The CDR3 covers 16 residues. Trimming removed 5 bases from V and 4 bases from J, with 20 bases in between. Germline CDR1 is SEHNR and CDR2 is FQNEAQ (reference sequence). CDR3 sequence (DNA): TGTGCCAGCAGCCTCTCGGCCGGGCCGACAGGCACTGAAGCTTTCTTT. Translated: CASSLSAGPTGTEAFF. The entire variable domain, with the rest obtained from reference TRBV7-9 and TRBJ1-1, is as follows: DTGVSQNPRHKITKRGQNVTFRCDPISEHNRLYWYRQTLGQGPEFLTYFQNEAQLEKSRLLSDRFSAERPKGSFSTLEIQRTEQGDSAMYLCASSLSAGPTGTEAFFGQGTRLTVV.

The chain carries TRBV6-5 and TRBJ2-5; D call uncertain. Trimming left V 0 bases short and J 4 bases short, with 12 bases between. The CDR3 is 15 amino acids. Germline CDR1 MNHEY, CDR2 SVGAGI. The CDR3 loop is CASSYSPPNPETQYF. DNA of the CDR3: TGTGCCAGCAGTTACTCCCCTCCTAATCCAGAGACCCAGTACTTC.

This clone has just a few counts. V and J are TRBV30 and TRBJ2-1; weak D call: TRBD1 (5 bases). This CDR3 contains 15 residues. Germline CDR1 GTSNPN, CDR2 SVGIG (reference sequence). V was shortened by 0 bases and J by 1 base, with 10 bases between the two germline ends. CDR3 bases: TGTGCCTGGAGTGTGGCTCAGGGTTCCTACAATGAGCAGTTCTTC. Translated, it gives CAWSVAQGSYNEQFF.

This rearrangement joins TRBV28 to TRBJ2-3, with 11 bases that match TRBD2. The CDR3 length is 14 residues. With V trimmed by 6 bases and J by 5 bases, 4 bases remained unmatched. Germline V CDR1 and CDR2: MDHEN, SYDVKM. Written as DNA, the CDR3 is TGTGCCAGCAGGACTAGCGGGGTTAAAGATACGCAGTATTTT. Translation gives CASRTSGVKDTQYF.

In regard to this clone: This same CDR3 is encoded by further DNA sequences in the sample. The J gene is TRBJ1-2, the V gene TRBV14; TRBD1 might be the D (5 bases). Germline V gives CDR1 SGHDN, CDR2 FVKESK. The CDR3 length is 13 residues. V lost 2 bases, J lost 8 bases, and 12 bases lay in between. The CDR3 DNA follows: TGTGCCAGCAGCCAATCGGACAAGTACGGCTACACCTTC. Translating gives CASSQSDKYGYTF.

The CDR3: CATQGSNSPLHF. CDR3 sequence (DNA): TGTGCCACGCAGGGTAGTAATTCACCCCTCCACTTT. The J gene is TRBJ1-6, the V gene TRBV28, with D possibly being TRBD1 (5 bases). CDR3 length: 12 amino acids. Trimming took off 10 bases at V and 6 bases at J, with 10 bases between the two ends. Germline lookup yields CDR1 MDHEN and CDR2 SYDVKM. The variable domain in full, completed from reference TRBV28 and TRBJ1-6, reads DVKVTQSSRYLVKRTGEKVFLECVQDMDHENMFWYRQDPGLGLRLIYFSYDVKMKEKGDIPEGYSVSREKKERFSLILESASTNQTSMYLCATQGSNSPLHFGNGTRLTVT.

V gene TRBV28 combines with J gene TRBJ1-2; D is unresolved. The CDR3 has 12 amino acids. Trimming removed 8 bases from V and 4 bases from J, with 11 bases in between. Germline CDR1 MDHEN, CDR2 SYDVKM. The CDR3 DNA reads as TGTGCCAGCCTGCTGCCGGGCTATGGCTACACCTTC. Translated: CASLLPGYGYTF.

This chain links TRBV28 with TRBJ2-3; possible D gene TRBD2, 6 bases. The germline CDR1 and CDR2 sequences are MDHEN and SYDVKM. This CDR3 has 15 amino acids. V was trimmed by 5 bases and J by 6 bases, leaving 18 bases between them. The CDR3 bases are TGTGCCAGCAGTCTAGTGGCTCCGGGAGAGGATACGCAGTATTTT. Translation: CASSLVAPGEDTQYF.

The rearrangement joins TRBV4-1 to TRBJ1-1; 9 nucleotides agree with TRBD1. The CDR3 has 15 amino acids. The germline CDR1 and CDR2 sequences are MGHRA and YSYEKL. The V gene end was trimmed by 4 bases and the J gene end by 0 bases; junction bases not matched to a gene: 3. CDR3 region: CASSLGTGMNTEAFF. CDR3 nucleotides: TGCGCCAGCAGCCTAGGGACAGGGATGAACACTGAAGCTTTCTTT.

V and J are TRBV5-1 and TRBJ1-4; D perhaps matches TRBD1 (5 bases). V lost 3 bases and J 5 bases, leaving 11 bases between the germline ends. The CDR3 has 14 residues. Germline V lookup: CDR1 SGHRS, CDR2 YFSETQ. Here the CDR3 reads CASSYSRQNEKLFF. CDR3 sequence (DNA): TGCGCCAGCAGCTACTCCAGACAGAATGAAAAACTGTTTTTT.

V usage is TRBV24-1 and J usage is TRBJ2-1; 7 bases are shared with TRBD2. CDR1 is KGHDR, CDR2 SFDVKD, per germline. The CDR3 extends over 14 amino acids. V trimming: 10 bases; J trimming: 6 bases; junction bases outside the gene matches: 11. CDR3 in DNA: TGTGCCACGCAGGACGGGAGGCCCCTCAATGAGCAGTTCTTC. This sequence encodes CATQDGRPLNEQFF.